This T cell receptor (beta chain) was sequenced for a study of T cells in Graves' hyperthyroidism and ophthalmopathy. On the study more broadly: Peripheral blood collection took place at initial diagnosis, before any treatment.

What was amplified from RNA transcripts were TCR beta CDR3 regions. The primer set for the first-round RT-PCR of the TCR CDR3 was HTBI. TCRdb re-called the multiplex PCR reads with MiXCR, one entry per CDR3 protein. The sample has 500,000 to 650,000 distinct CDR3 sequences, about 14% seen once. This clonotype came up many times. This CDR3 contains 16 residues. CDR1 LGHNT and CDR2 FRNRAP come from the germline V gene. With 4 bases clipped from V and 6 bases from J, the junction kept 10 bases outside the gene matches. Diagnosis of hyperthyroidism was new in patients aged 18 to 65, and its duration was under 2 months. Patients were excluded because of uncontrolled infection, other autoimmune disease, pregnancy or lactation.

The origin of this receptor is a woman between 40 and 50 years old with Graves' hyperthyroidism. Sequenced input: blood. V is TRBV12-5 and J is TRBJ2-3; TRBD2 agrees at 10 bases. The CDR3 DNA sequence: TGTGCTAGTGGTTGGGGGCCAGCGGGAGGGCGTGATACGCAGTATTTT. Amino acid sequence: CASGWGPAGGRDTQYF.